This is a list of T cell receptor beta chains from one sample in a study of shared clonotypes between healthy human individuals. Data came from immunoSEQ multiplex PCR; TCRdb stores just in-frame clones and leaves some out. Of 660,000 or so clones listed, approximately 96% are singletons. The specimen sequenced was naive CD8+ T cells sorted from blood. The source is a woman aged 25 to 45 in good health. CDR3s include the opening cysteine and the closing phenylalanine or tryptophan. A D gene is named only where the DNA matches it firmly. A clone size is listed for some rows: how often the clone was seen (once, few, many), or a class if it is expanded.

j_call: TRBJ2-2; d_call: TRBD2; v_call: TRBV19; clone_size: -; cdr3_aa: CASLNPSGPNTGELFF; cdr3_nt: TGTGCCAGCCTTAATCCTAGCGGGCCGAACACCGGGGAGCTGTTTTTT
j_call: TRBJ2-7; d_call: TRBD2; v_call: TRBV23-1; clone_size: -; cdr3_aa: CASSRAGEVYEQYF; cdr3_nt: TGCGCCAGCAGTCGGGCGGGAGAGGTCTACGAGCAGTACTTC
j_call: TRBJ2-3; d_call: -; v_call: TRBV4-1; clone_size: -; cdr3_aa: CASSQVSGGGSNTDTQYF; cdr3_nt: TGCGCCAGCAGCCAAGTGAGCGGCGGGGGCTCAAACACAGATACGCAGTATTTT
j_call: TRBJ2-7; d_call: -; v_call: TRBV27; clone_size: few; cdr3_aa: CASRGGTSYEQYF; cdr3_nt: TGTGCCAGCAGAGGGGGGACTTCCTACGAGCAGTACTTC
j_call: TRBJ2-1; d_call: TRBD2; v_call: TRBV7-9; clone_size: -; cdr3_aa: CASSPSGGAYNEQFF; cdr3_nt: TGTGCCAGCAGCCCCAGCGGGGGCGCCTACAATGAGCAGTTCTTC
j_call: TRBJ2-7; d_call: -; v_call: TRBV28; clone_size: -; cdr3_aa: CASSPRLDGYEQYF; cdr3_nt: TGTGCCAGCAGTCCCAGACTGGATGGCTACGAGCAGTACTTC
j_call: TRBJ1-1; d_call: -; v_call: TRBV6-7; clone_size: -; cdr3_aa: CASSRPTGDGLMNTEAFF; cdr3_nt: TGTGCCAGCAGTCGCCCAACAGGAGACGGGTTGATGAACACTGAAGCTTTCTTT
j_call: TRBJ1-2; d_call: TRBD1; v_call: TRBV5-1; clone_size: -; cdr3_aa: CASSLELYRGYGYTF; cdr3_nt: TGCGCCAGCAGCTTGGAGCTGTACAGGGGCTATGGCTACACCTTC
j_call: TRBJ1-5; d_call: -; v_call: TRBV6-5; clone_size: -; cdr3_aa: CASSYDGGSQPQHF; cdr3_nt: TGTGCCAGCAGTTACGACGGGGGAAGTCAGCCCCAGCATTTT
j_call: TRBJ2-1; d_call: -; v_call: TRBV28; clone_size: -; cdr3_aa: CASSLTGTDSYNEQFF; cdr3_nt: TGTGCCAGCAGTCTTACCGGGACGGACTCCTACAATGAGCAGTTCTTC
j_call: TRBJ1-2; d_call: -; v_call: TRBV9; clone_size: -; cdr3_aa: CASSRGGGKYGYTF; cdr3_nt: TGTGCCAGCAGCCGCGGGGGCGGAAAATATGGCTACACCTTC
j_call: TRBJ2-3; d_call: TRBD2; v_call: TRBV7-2; clone_size: -; cdr3_aa: CASSLTSGSSDTQYF; cdr3_nt: TGTGCCAGCAGCTTAACTAGCGGGAGCTCAGATACGCAGTATTTT